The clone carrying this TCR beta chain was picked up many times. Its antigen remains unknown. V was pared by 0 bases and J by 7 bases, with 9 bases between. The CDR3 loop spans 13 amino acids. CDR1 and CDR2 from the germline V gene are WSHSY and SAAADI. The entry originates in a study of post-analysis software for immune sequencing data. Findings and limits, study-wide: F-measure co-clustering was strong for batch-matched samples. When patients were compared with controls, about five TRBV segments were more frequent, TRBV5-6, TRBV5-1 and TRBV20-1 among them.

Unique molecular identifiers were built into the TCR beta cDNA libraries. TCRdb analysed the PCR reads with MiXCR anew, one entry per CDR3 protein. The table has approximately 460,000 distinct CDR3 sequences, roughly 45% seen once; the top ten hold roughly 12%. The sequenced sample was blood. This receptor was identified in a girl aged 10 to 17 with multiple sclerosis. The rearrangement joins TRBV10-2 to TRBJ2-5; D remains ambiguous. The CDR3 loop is CASSESMAGTQYF. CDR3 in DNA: TGCGCCAGCAGTGAGTCGATGGCTGGGACCCAGTACTTC.